The 26 T cell receptor beta chains reported below all come from one sample, sequenced in a study of T-cell memory formation after mild COVID-19 (dated by TCRdb to 2020 to 2022). The library relied on 5' RACE. Instrument on record: Illumina NovaSeq 6000. TCRdb applied fastp at Q25 and MiXCR to the public reads, then kept only in-frame beta chains. Identical CDR3 proteins give one entry, which carries the most common genes and DNA. Within this sample are 200,000 to 300,000 distinct CDR3 sequences, with more than 8% of them counted one time only. The ten top clones hold 22% of the sample. The sequenced sample was PBMCs or a T cell subset sorted from them (not recorded which). All receptors come from a young man who had mild COVID-19 (a few samples of this study predate the infection). The sample titles of this study are shuffled in the database, so cell type and time point are left out; the donor was told from shared clones.

The chain links TRBV6-5 to TRBJ1-2, with D perhaps TRBD1 (5 bases). The CDR3 loop spans 14 amino acids. V was trimmed by 6 bases and J by 2 bases, leaving 13 bases between them. The germline gives CDR1 MNHEY, CDR2 SVGAGI. CDR3 amino acids: CASSLGVRNYGYTF. CDR3 coding DNA: TGTGCCAGCAGCCTAGGGGTGAGGAACTATGGCTACACCTTC.

This clonotype was seen only a few times. The chain recombines TRBV12-3 or TRBV12-4 with TRBJ2-7; tentative D call: TRBD2 (7 bases). This CDR3 region has 14 residues. V dropped 6 bases and J dropped 0 bases, with 12 bases sitting between them. This chain's CDR3 is CASSPRGASYEQYV. In nucleotides, the CDR3 is TGTGCCAGCAGCCCCCGGGGGGCCTCCTACGAGCAGTACGTC.

This chain joins TRBV7-6 and TRBJ1-1, with D tentatively TRBD1 (5 bases). With 5 bases removed from V and 1 base from J, the gap between germline ends came to 11 bases. The CDR3 has 14 amino acids. The germline V gene encodes CDR1 SGHVS and CDR2 FNYEAQ. The CDR3 here is CASSQSGGNTEAFF. The CDR3 coding sequence is TGTGCCAGCAGCCAATCGGGGGGGAACACTGAAGCTTTCTTT.

The sample holds a few counts of this clonotype. This chain connects TRBV20-1 to TRBJ2-5; 7 positions match TRBD1. CDR1 is DFQATT, CDR2 SNEGSKA, per germline (reference sequence). V lost 1 base to trimming and J lost 0 bases; unmatched junction nucleotides: 14. The CDR3 length is 18 residues. The CDR3 bases are TGCAGTGCTAGAGTCCGCGGACAGGCGGCTTGGTACCAAGAGACCCAGTACTTC. As protein: CSARVRGQAAWYQETQYF.

This clonotype was picked up a small number of times. The rearrangement joins TRBV5-1 to TRBJ2-7, with no clear D. The germline V gene encodes CDR1 SGHRS and CDR2 YFSETQ. Trimming shortened V by 5 bases and J by 1 base, and 7 bases separated the two germline ends. The CDR3 runs 12 residues. CDR3: CASSGRSYEQYF. CDR3 sequence (DNA): TGCGCCAGCAGTGGTCGGTCCTACGAGCAGTACTTC.

The table lists this clonotype with a few counts. The chain uses TRBV20-1 and TRBJ1-4, with a tentative D call TRBD1 (6 bases). Trimming pared 0 bases from V and 5 bases from J, leaving 13 bases between. The CDR3 covers 15 residues. Germline CDR1 DFQATT, CDR2 SNEGSKA (reference sequence). The DNA for the CDR3 is TGCAGTGCTAGAGATCTTGGGGGCGGGAATGAAAAACTGTTTTTT. Amino acids: CSARDLGGGNEKLFF.

This chain joins TRBV29-1 and TRBJ2-7; the D call may be TRBD1 or TRBD2 (5 bases each). Germline V lookup: CDR1 SQVTM, CDR2 ANQGSEA. The CDR3 covers 13 residues. Deletions cut 4 bases from V and 6 bases from J, with 16 bases between. The CDR3 spells CSVGLDRGVEQYF. The DNA for the CDR3 is TGCAGCGTTGGTCTTGATCGAGGGGTCGAGCAGTACTTC.

CDR3 loop: CATSRDSQGNQPQHF. In DNA, the CDR3 is TGTGCCACCAGCAGAGACAGCCAGGGGAATCAGCCCCAGCATTTT. The chain is built from TRBV15 and TRBJ1-5; perhaps TRBD1 as D (6 bases). V lost 0 bases and J lost 4, with 10 bases in between. There are 15 residues in the CDR3. Germline assignment: CDR1 LNHNV and CDR2 YYDKDF (reference sequence).

About this clonotype: Its ends do not fully match the called genes, so a read error is possible. This chain's CDR3 is CSDRDPKAAGELFF. In DNA form, the CDR3 reads TGCAGTGATAGAGATCCCAAGGCGGCCGGGGAGCTGTTTTTT. The chain carries TRBV20-1 and TRBJ2-2, with D hard to call. CDR1 and CDR2 (germline): DFQATT, SNEGSKA (reference sequence). The CDR3 length is 14 residues.

This clonotype was seen more than once but under ten times. The rearrangement joins TRBV20-1 to TRBJ1-1, with a possible D match to TRBD1 (5 bases). CDR1 and CDR2 (germline): DFQATT, SNEGSKA (reference sequence). Deletions cut 0 bases from V and 4 bases from J, with 21 bases between. This CDR3 contains 17 residues. CDR3 in amino acids: CSARDRSWGGVGTEAFF. The CDR3 DNA is TGCAGTGCTAGAGATCGATCGTGGGGGGGAGTCGGCACTGAAGCTTTCTTT.

In this sample, this clonotype turned up a few times. The chain joins TRBV10-3 to TRBJ2-5; 7 nucleotides align to TRBD2. The CDR3 extends over 13 amino acids. Germline loops: CDR1 ENHRY, CDR2 SYGVKD. V lost 4 bases to trimming and J lost 5 bases; unmatched junction nucleotides: 4. The CDR3: CAISVSGGETQYF. CDR3 sequence (DNA): TGTGCCATCAGTGTTTCCGGGGGGGAGACCCAGTACTTC.

The CDR3 DNA follows: TGTGCCAGCACCCCCGGACTAGCCTCTGGGGCCAACGTCCTGACTTTC. Its translation is CASTPGLASGANVLTF. V is TRBV7-3 and J is TRBJ2-6; the match to TRBD2 covers 8 bases. The CDR3 runs 16 residues. V shed 7 bases, J shed 0 bases, and the junction held 5 bases outside the gene matches. The V gene's germline CDR1 is SGHTA and CDR2 FQGTGA.

This clonotype occurred many times. The chain couples TRBV7-6 to TRBJ1-6; D gene ambiguous. The CDR3 runs to 14 residues. V dropped 6 bases and J dropped 5 bases, with 11 bases sitting between them. The germline gives CDR1 SGHVS, CDR2 FNYEAQ. CDR3 in amino acids: CASRTRANNSPLHF. DNA for the CDR3: TGTGCCAGCAGGACGAGGGCTAATAATTCACCCCTCCACTTT.

In DNA form, the CDR3 reads TGTGCCAGCAGTGAACCTGGGACAGTAAAAGAGACCCAGTACTTC. This encodes CASSEPGTVKETQYF. The rearrangement uses TRBV2 and TRBJ2-5; 7 bases are shared with TRBD1. Germline assignment: CDR1 SNHLY and CDR2 FYNNEI. This CDR3 is 15 amino acids long. V trimming: 2 bases; J trimming: 3 bases; junction bases outside the gene matches: 6.

This clonotype was seen only a few times. This sequence joins TRBV7-9 and TRBJ1-2; no clear D. CDR1 is SEHNR, CDR2 FQNEAQ, per germline (reference sequence). The CDR3 runs 17 residues. V lost 3 bases, J lost 4 bases, and 21 bases lay in between. DNA of the CDR3: TGTGCCAGCAGCTTCTCGGTCTTCGTCCGAGGACTCTATGGCTACACCTTC. It codes for CASSFSVFVRGLYGYTF. The full variable domain, completed using reference TRBV7-9 and TRBJ1-2, is DTGVSQNPRHKITKRGQNVTFRCDPISEHNRLYWYRQTLGQGPEFLTYFQNEAQLEKSRLLSDRFSAERPKGSFSTLEIQRTEQGDSAMYLCASSFSVFVRGLYGYTFGSGTRLTVV.

The V gene is TRBV4-3, the J gene TRBJ2-7; D remains ambiguous. CDR1 and CDR2 from the germline V gene are LGHNA and YSLEER. V was pared by 8 bases and J by 4 bases, with 6 bases between. The CDR3 is made up of 10 amino acids. CDR3 region: CASEWYEQYV. The CDR3 coding sequence is TGCGCCAGCGAATGGTACGAGCAGTACGTC.

The rearrangement links TRBV7-8 to TRBJ2-7; 13 bases match TRBD2. The V gene end was trimmed by 5 bases and the J gene end by 2 bases; junction bases not matched to a gene: 3. Germline CDR1 is SGHVS and CDR2 is FQNEAQ. This CDR3 region has 15 residues. The CDR3, as DNA: TGTGCCAGCAGCCGACTAGCGGGGGGTACCTACGAGCAGTACTTC. Translation: CASSRLAGGTYEQYF.

This clonotype was seen a few times. This chain connects TRBV18 to TRBJ1-2; D perhaps matches TRBD1 (6 bases). This CDR3 region has 17 residues. Germline V gene sequence: CDR1 KGHSH, CDR2 LQKENI. The V gene lost 4 bases and the J gene lost 1 base, with 19 bases spanning the gap. CDR3 nucleotide sequence: TGTGCCAGCTCACGGAGGGTTACGGGGACACTTAACTATGGCTACACCTTC. Translated: CASSRRVTGTLNYGYTF.

A few counts support this clonotype. The chain has TRBV24-1 and TRBJ2-3; D is uncertain. The V end was cut by 5 bases, the J end by 5 bases, with 4 bases between. The CDR3 is 11 residues long. In germline, CDR1 is KGHDR, CDR2 SFDVKD. The CDR3 loop is CATSGGDTQYF. In DNA, the CDR3 is TGTGCCACCAGTGGGGGAGATACGCAGTATTTT.

This clonotype was detected a few times. The chain has TRBV5-6 and TRBJ2-7; 8 bases line up with TRBD1. The CDR3 is 12 residues long. Per the germline V gene, CDR1 is SGHDT and CDR2 is YYEEEE. V dropped 6 bases and J dropped 6; count of bases not matched to a gene: 5. For the CDR3, the DNA is TGTGCCAGCACCACGACAGGGGTCGAGCAGTACTTC. Residues: CASTTTGVEQYF.

Worth noting for this clonotype: At one end the junction does not follow the germline gene, possibly because of a read error. V is TRBV24-1 and J is TRBJ1-5; TRBD1 might be the D (5 bases). There are 14 residues in the CDR3. CDR1 is KGHDR, CDR2 SFDVKD, per germline. Here the CDR3 DNA reads TGTGCCGCCAGTGACAGTCATTCATATCAGCCCCAGCATTTT. This codes for CAASDSHSYQPQHF.

This sequence joins TRBV5-1 and TRBJ1-1; 7 nucleotides align to TRBD1. This CDR3 contains 16 residues. The ends lost 4 bases at V and 3 bases at J; junction bases unmatched: 12. Germline lookup yields CDR1 SGHRS and CDR2 YFSETQ. The CDR3, as DNA: TGCGCCAGCAGCCCGTTAGGACAGGTCGGGGACACTGAAGCTTTCTTT. Translating gives CASSPLGQVGDTEAFF.

As concerns this clonotype: A much larger clone differs from this one at a single base, so this may be a read error. V and J are TRBV18 and TRBJ2-2; 7 bases fit TRBD1. The CDR3 covers 17 residues. Germline CDR1 is KGHSH and CDR2 is LQKENI. CDR3 sequence: CSSSPTGGDRVAGELFF. For the CDR3, the DNA is TGTTCCAGCTCACCAACTGGCGGAGACAGGGTCGCCGGGGAGCTGTTTTTT. Filled out from reference TRBV18 and TRBJ2-2, the complete variable domain reads NAGVMQNPRHLVRRRGQEARLRCSPMKGHSHVYWYRQLPEEGLKFMVYLQKENIIDESGMPKERFSAEFPKEGPSILRIQQVVRGDSAAYFCSSSPTGGDRVAGELFFGEGSRLTVL.

This clonotype was seen a handful of times. The rearrangement links TRBV20-1 to TRBJ2-7; weak D call: TRBD2 (5 bases). The CDR3 sequence is 14 residues long. Trimming stripped 5 bases from V and 2 bases from J, with 16 bases between. Germline loops: CDR1 DFQATT, CDR2 SNEGSKA (reference sequence). The CDR3 bases are TGCAGTGCTGTCCCCGCGGGCCTAGCCTACGAGCAGTACGTC. Translating it yields CSAVPAGLAYEQYV.

There are a few counts of this clonotype. This sequence joins TRBV21-1 and TRBJ1-2; the table's D call of TRBD1 was not tested on the DNA. TRBV21-1 is tagged as a pseudogene. The CDR3 loop spans 14 amino acids. The CDR3 DNA sequence: TGTGCCAGCACCTTCCGGACAGGCGCCTATGGCTACACCTTC. Protein: CASTFRTGAYGYTF.

This clonotype was seen more than once but under ten times. V usage is TRBV15 and J usage is TRBJ2-2; possible D gene TRBD1, 5 bases. The CDR3 sequence is 14 residues long. Per the germline V gene, CDR1 is LNHNV and CDR2 is YYDKDF (reference sequence). V lost 1 base, J lost 4 bases, and 7 bases lay in between. CDR3 nucleotides: TGTGCCACCAGCAGAGTAGGGGCCACCGGGGAGCTGTTTTTT. This codes for CATSRVGATGELFF.